Given below is one T cell receptor beta chain in context. Sequencing used immunoSEQ multiplex PCR; TCRdb keeps in-frame clones, though not all of them. The sample has about 96,000 clones; roughly nine tenths are singletons. This sample was taken from a study of T cell responses to AZD1222 COVID-19 vaccine. This specimen consisted of peripheral blood, obtained on day 0 of AZD1222 vaccination. This TCR derives from an adult in good health.

This CDR3 reads CASSIGRGANYGYTF. The CDR3 region has the DNA TGTGCCAGTAGTATAGGGAGAGGGGCCAACTATGGCTACACCTTC. V and J are TRBV19 and TRBJ1-2, with D possibly being TRBD1 (5 bases). V was trimmed by 1 base and J by 2 bases, leaving 11 bases between them. Per germline, CDR1 LNHDA and CDR2 SQIVND (reference sequence). The CDR3 runs 15 residues.